This T cell receptor beta chain emerged from a study of STAT5B mutations in CD4+ large granular lymphocyte leukemia (dated by TCRdb to the early 2020s). A note on the overall study: Among healthy controls, the CDR3 'QG' motif was associated with a particular HLA allele. The study compared the TCRbeta repertoires of patients with CD4+ T-cell large granular lymphocyte leukemia against the TCRbeta repertoires of healthy blood donors. Flow cytometry performed on FACSCanto II or FACSVerse showed that the purified fractions had more than 95% purity among lymphocytes. Findings and caveats that apply to the study as a whole: Main leukemic clonotypes were private to each patient, although 20% to 30% appeared at low frequency in other patients' non-leukemic repertoires. TRBV06-family usage was enriched among the top patient clones (8/27) compared with healthy controls (2/35). Data were not HLA-matched; higher clonality in CD4+ versus CD8+ T-LGLL could reflect the relatively small sample size. Greater clonality appeared to be present in CD4-sorted patient repertoires than in healthy CD4+ repertoires, and the difference was retained after the putative leukemic clones were removed.

The immunoSEQ assay at survey resolution was applied to genomic DNA for sequencing of TCRbeta rearrangements. In the original analysis: A lowest detectable productive clonotype frequency of 2.59 x 10-5 was observed in the TCR sequencing data. Only productive TCRbeta rearrangements, meaning sequences that were complete and in-frame, were kept for the analyses. Sample clonality was computed as Simpson clonality in the immunoSEQ Analyzer version 3.0. Clones were categorized by frequency as very rare, small, medium, large (1-20%) or hyperexpanded (>20%). Generation probabilities were estimated with OLGA 1.2.3, V-gene circos plots were made with VDJtools, specificities were looked up in VDJdb, and CDR3 motifs were identified with GLIPH. TCRdb mirrors the immuneACCESS table, restricted to in-frame sequences. Some clones are absent from its copies; in checked studies, under half trace to an unresolved V gene, and the reason for the others is unknown. V and J calls and clone size come straight from that table; D and trimming were deduced from the DNA. The sample table records approximately 30,000 clones; 75% to 85% of these occur just once. The top ten clones comprise about 2% of the sample.

Points on this clone: Its antigen target is currently unknown. Base-call qualities are not available, and no considerably larger clone is one nucleotide away.

The healthy controls were over 30 blood donors, and the buffy coats of these donors were supplied by the Finnish Red Cross blood service. All TCR-sequenced material derived from peripheral blood: patient blood samples and healthy donor buffy coats. Ficoll-Hypaque gradient centrifugation was used to isolate peripheral blood mononuclear cells. CD4+ cells were purified magnetically from the buffy coats of healthy controls. Genomic DNA was extracted with the Gentra Puregene Cell and Tissue kit and quantified on a Qubit 2.0 fluorometer. The junction shows trimming of 5 bases on V and 2 bases on J, and the gene matches do not reach 3 bases of it. Including cysteine and phenylalanine, the CDR3 has 15 amino acids. Kept here is only the CDR3 DNA, which spans 45 bases and is read in frame from base 1. CDR1 is given as ENHRY and CDR2 as SYGVKD, both from the germline V gene.

The chain is encoded by TRBV10-3 joined to TRBJ2-3; 11 central nucleotides agree with TRBD2. The sequenced sample consisted of CD4+ T cells from blood buffy coats. The sequence was obtained from a human donor in good health. CDR3 region: CAISLTSGITDTQYF. The sequenced DNA: TGTGCCATCAGTCTGACTAGCGGGATCACAGATACGCAGTATTTT.